This T cell receptor beta chain was observed in a study of human T cells and chemical hapten exposure. Study background: Sensitization applied 2% DPC to roughly 2 cm by roughly 2 cm of upper inner arm skin.

This clonotype was observed a few times. TCRdb independently ran MiXCR on the RACE reads; one entry per CDR3 protein. In the table there are approximately 370,000 distinct CDR3 sequences, 5% to 6.5% of which are singletons. Time point: pre-sensitization, week 0. The treatment denotes: therapeutic diphenylcyclopropenone sensitization with weekly scalp DPC. The CDR3 loop spans 11 amino acids. Germline V gives CDR1 SQVTM, CDR2 ANQGSEA. The starting material was whole blood, obtained in connection with sensitization to the hapten diphenylcyclopropenone (DPC). The gene calls are TRBV29-1 and TRBJ1-2; 10 nucleotides line up with TRBD1. The receptor was derived from a woman aged 18 to 35 with alopecia areata. Some clones in this sample may be carry-over from other donors' samples. Here the CDR3 reads CTAGTGVGYTF. The CDR3 nucleotides are TGCACCGCCGGGACAGGGGTTGGCTACACCTTC.